Shown below are 27 T cell receptor beta chains from a single sample sequenced in a study of blood T cells in healthy people across ages. A second about 6 to 12 cycle PCR used barcoded and J-beta primers. TCRdb used MiXCR to reprocess the 5' RACE reads, holding one entry per CDR3 protein. Of just under 750,000 distinct CDR3 sequences listed, around a fifth were seen once; the top ten hold around 21%. Source material: blood. Receptors were obtained from a man between 65 and 85 years old in good health.

The genes are TRBV7-9 and TRBJ2-4; D perhaps matches TRBD2 (6 bases). Germline V gives CDR1 SEHNR, CDR2 FQNEAQ (reference sequence). V was shortened by 5 bases and J by 1 base, with 18 bases between the two germline ends. The CDR3 length is 17 residues. The CDR3 region has the DNA TGTGCCAGCAGCCCGTTCGCGGGAACTTTGGCCAAAAACATTCAGTACTTC. It codes for CASSPFAGTLAKNIQYF.

This clonotype occurred many times. The chain couples TRBV12-3 or TRBV12-4 to TRBJ2-3; 7 positions agree with TRBD1. The CDR3 spans 14 residues. V was clipped by 6 bases and J by 2 bases; unmatched bases: 5. CDR3 loop: CASSADRNTDTQYF. In DNA, the CDR3 is TGTGCCAGCAGCGCGGACAGGAACACAGATACGCAGTATTTT.

There are a few counts of this clonotype. The chain joins TRBV20-1 to TRBJ1-2, with D perhaps matching TRBD1 (5 bases). The CDR3 consists of 13 residues. The germline V gene encodes CDR1 DFQATT and CDR2 SNEGSKA (reference sequence). V was pared by 1 base and J by 3 bases, with 9 bases between. The chain's CDR3 is CSARAGTYYGYTF. CDR3 coding DNA: TGCAGTGCTAGAGCCGGGACCTACTATGGCTACACCTTC.

CDR3 in amino acids: CSVVMYTEAFF. In DNA form, the CDR3 reads TGCAGCGTTGTTATGTACACTGAAGCTTTCTTT. This sequence joins TRBV29-1 and TRBJ1-1; D is ambiguous. The germline V and J ends were trimmed by 4 bases and 3 bases, with 6 bases remaining between them. The CDR3 length is 11 residues. Germline loops: CDR1 SQVTM, CDR2 ANQGSEA.

This clonotype was counted only a few times. This sequence joins TRBV21-1 and TRBJ1-5; whether TRBD1, the table's D call, matches the DNA was not checked. TRBV21-1 is a pseudogene locus. The CDR3 runs 15 residues. CDR3 in amino acids: CASSDSGKGNQPQHF. CDR3 coding DNA: TGTGCCAGCAGCGACAGTGGGAAGGGCAATCAGCCCCAGCATTTT.

This clonotype turned up a few times. This chain uses TRBV4-1 with TRBJ1-2, with TRBD1 matching 8 bases. V trimming: 0 bases; J trimming: 2 bases; junction bases outside the gene matches: 5. Germline V gives CDR1 MGHRA, CDR2 YSYEKL. The CDR3 runs to 16 residues. The CDR3 sequence: CASSQDRTGLNYGYTF. The CDR3 bases are TGCGCCAGCAGCCAAGATAGGACAGGGTTAAACTATGGCTACACCTTC.

The chain has TRBV9 and TRBJ2-5; 7 bases are shared with TRBD2. The J call may be in error: the DNA end matches TRBJ2-1 better. The CDR3 sequence is 12 residues long. The V gene's germline CDR1 is SGDLS and CDR2 YYNGEE. CDR3 region: CASRAGRDEQFF. CDR3 bases: TGTGCCAGCAGGGCGGGGAGGGATGAGCAGTTCTTC.

The chain recombines TRBV20-1 with TRBJ2-1, with D tentatively TRBD1 (6 bases). The CDR3 runs to 15 residues. V lost 0 bases and J lost 6, with 15 bases in between. Germline V gene sequence: CDR1 DFQATT, CDR2 SNEGSKA (reference sequence). The CDR3 DNA reads as TGCAGTGCTAGAGAGCAGGGGATGTATTCCAATGAGCAGTTCTTC. As protein: CSAREQGMYSNEQFF.

This chain joins TRBV10-3 and TRBJ2-5, with TRBD1 identical over 8 bases. CDR3 length equals 16 residues. The germline V gene has CDR1 ENHRY and CDR2 SYGVKD. The V segment lost 0 bases and the J segment 2 bases; nucleotides outside the gene matches: 5. The CDR3 reads CAISESLGTGQETQYF. The CDR3 coding sequence is TGTGCCATCAGTGAGTCATTGGGGACAGGTCAAGAGACCCAGTACTTC.

This chain uses TRBV6-1 with TRBJ2-2; 14 bases map to TRBD2. Looked up from germline, CDR1 is MNHNS and CDR2 is SASEGT. CDR3 length equals 17 residues. Losses at the gene ends were 5 bases for V and 5 bases for J; bases not matched to a gene: 7. CDR3 residues: CASSPGLAGGGTGELFF. DNA of the CDR3: TGTGCCAGCAGTCCCGGACTAGCGGGGGGCGGGACCGGGGAGCTGTTTTTT.

This clonotype has only a few counts. The chain uses TRBV7-2 and TRBJ2-5, with 7 nucleotides matching TRBD1. This CDR3 comprises 13 residues. The germline V gene encodes CDR1 SGHTA and CDR2 FQGNSA. The J segment lost 5 bases and the V segment lost 5 bases, leaving 5 bases of the junction unmatched. The CDR3 reads CASSATGMETQYF. The CDR3 coding sequence is TGTGCCAGCAGCGCGACAGGGATGGAGACCCAGTACTTC. Supplemented by reference TRBV7-2 and TRBJ2-5, the full variable domain reads GAGVSQSPSNKVTEKGKDVELRCDPISGHTALYWYRQSLGQGLEFLIYFQGNSAPDKSGLPSDRFSAERTGGSVSTLTIQRTQQEDSAVYLCASSATGMETQYFGPGTRLLVL.

The chain joins TRBV12-3 or TRBV12-4 to TRBJ2-7; either TRBD1 or TRBD2 may supply D (5 bases each). CDR3 size: 16 residues. V lost 8 bases and J 4 bases, leaving 24 bases between the germline ends. The CDR3 reads CASPTWPGPSRYEQYF. The CDR3 nucleotides read TGTGCCAGCCCCACTTGGCCGGGGCCCTCAAGATACGAGCAGTACTTC.

This clonotype was seen a few times. The chain uses TRBV7-8 and TRBJ1-4; maybe TRBD1 (6 bases). The CDR3 runs 15 residues. The germline V gene encodes CDR1 SGHVS and CDR2 FQNEAQ. Trimming removed 1 base from V and 7 bases from J, with 13 bases in between. The CDR3 region is CASSLVGGRGEKLFF. In DNA, the CDR3 is TGTGCCAGCAGCTTAGTTGGGGGCAGGGGTGAAAAACTGTTTTTT.

This clonotype was observed a handful of times. For the CDR3, the DNA is TGTGCCAGCAGTTACTCCTTTGGCGGGAGCTCGGCAGATACGCAGTATTTT. Protein sequence: CASSYSFGGSSADTQYF. The chain uses TRBV6-5 and TRBJ2-3, with 7 nucleotides matching TRBD2. From germline, CDR1 is MNHEY and CDR2 SVGAGI. The length of the CDR3 is 17 residues. With V trimmed by 0 bases and J by 4 bases, 10 bases remained unmatched.

This chain links TRBV12-3 or TRBV12-4 with TRBJ2-1, with 13 nucleotides matching TRBD2. This CDR3 comprises 15 residues. With 5 bases clipped from V and 6 bases from J, the junction kept 4 bases outside the gene matches. CDR3 bases: TGTGCCAGCAGTCGTACTAGCGGGGGGGCCAATGAGCAGTTCTTC. Protein sequence: CASSRTSGGANEQFF.

V usage is TRBV6-6 and J usage is TRBJ1-1; possible D gene TRBD1, 6 bases. Trimming removed 11 bases from V and 1 base from J, with 14 bases in between. The CDR3 length is 13 residues. Germline CDR1 reads MNHNY; CDR2 reads SVGAGI (reference sequence). The CDR3 bases are TGTGCCTGTACCGCGGACAGGAACACTGAAGCTTTCTTT. The encoded protein is CACTADRNTEAFF.

The chain recombines TRBV7-9 with TRBJ2-3; perhaps D is TRBD1 or TRBD2 (6 bases each). This CDR3 has 15 residues. Trimming removed 2 bases from V and 9 bases from J, with 18 bases in between. CDR1 SEHNR and CDR2 FQNEAQ come from the germline V gene (reference sequence). CDR3 sequence reads: CASSLIQGPGATQYF. The CDR3 region has the DNA TGTGCCAGCAGCTTAATACAGGGCCCGGGAGCGACGCAGTATTTT. The variable domain in full, with the rest retrieved from reference TRBV7-9 and TRBJ2-3, is DTGVSQNPRHKITKRGQNVTFRCDPISEHNRLYWYRQTLGQGPEFLTYFQNEAQLEKSRLLSDRFSAERPKGSFSTLEIQRTEQGDSAMYLCASSLIQGPGATQYFGPGTRLTVL.

This clonotype was seen a single time. This chain connects TRBV19 to TRBJ1-1, with D unresolved. Germline loops: CDR1 LNHDA, CDR2 SQIVND (reference sequence). Trimming removed 0 bases from V and 4 bases from J, with 21 bases in between. This CDR3 spans 18 amino acids. For the CDR3, the DNA is TGTGCCAGTAGTATAGATCGTCGAATCACCCGAGGGATCACTGAAGCTTTCTTT. Its translation: CASSIDRRITRGITEAFF.

Comments on this clonotype: A much larger clone differs from this one at a single base, so this may be a read error. The V gene is TRBV5-1, the J gene TRBJ2-5, with D unclear. This CDR3 contains 12 residues. The germline V gene encodes CDR1 SGHRS and CDR2 YFSETQ. The CDR3 DNA reads as TGCGCCGGCAGCTTGGACCTCCTGGCCCAGTACTTC. Its protein is CAGSLDLLAQYF.

The chain links TRBV19 to TRBJ2-4; 9 nucleotides align to TRBD2. The CDR3 runs 17 residues. The trim removed 2 bases at V and 6 bases at J, leaving 11 bases unmatched. Germline V gene data show CDR1 as LNHDA and CDR2 as SQIVND (reference sequence). The CDR3 nucleotides are TGTGCCAGTAGTATAATGTTCGCTAGCGGGGTAGGAAACATTCAGTACTTC. Translating it yields CASSIMFASGVGNIQYF. The full variable domain, with the rest looked up from reference TRBV19 and TRBJ2-4, is DGGITQSPKYLFRKEGQNVTLSCEQNLNHDAMYWYRQDPGQGLRLIYYSQIVNDFQKGDIAEGYSVSREKKESFPLTVTSAQKNPTAFYLCASSIMFASGVGNIQYFGAGTRLSVL.

This clonotype was seen a few times. V and J are TRBV29-1 and TRBJ2-3; 13 nucleotides line up with TRBD2. Per germline, CDR1 SQVTM and CDR2 ANQGSEA. The CDR3 runs 14 residues. V trimming: 7 bases; J trimming: 3 bases; junction bases outside the gene matches: 4. In DNA form, the CDR3 reads TGCAGCGCGTCGGGACTAGCGGGAACAGATACGCAGTATTTT. It codes for CSASGLAGTDTQYF.

The gene calls are TRBV7-2 and TRBJ2-1, with TRBD2 identical over 7 bases. J lost 4 bases, V lost 1 base, and 4 bases had no gene match. Looked up from germline, CDR1 is SGHTA and CDR2 is FQGNSA. This CDR3 has 15 amino acids. CDR3 amino acids: CASSLEGRDYNEQFF. The CDR3 nucleotides read TGTGCCAGCAGCTTAGAGGGGAGGGATTACAATGAGCAGTTCTTC.

J is TRBJ2-3 and V is TRBV20-1; 10 bases map to TRBD2. Germline V gene lookup returns CDR1 DFQATT and CDR2 SNEGSKA (reference sequence). The length of the CDR3 is 14 residues. V shed 6 bases and J 4 bases; nucleotides not matched to a gene: 7. DNA of the CDR3: TGCAGTGCGAAAGCGGGAGGGGTGGCAGATACGCAGTATTTT. Translated: CSAKAGGVADTQYF.

Many counts were recorded for this clonotype. The chain is built from TRBV7-6 and TRBJ1-1; perhaps TRBD1 as D (5 bases). The germline V gene has CDR1 SGHVS and CDR2 FNYEAQ. V shed 3 bases and J shed 1 base, with 6 bases lying between them. The CDR3 has 13 amino acids. The CDR3 DNA reads as TGTGCCAGCAGCTTTCAGGGGAACACTGAAGCTTTCTTT. Its protein is CASSFQGNTEAFF.

J is TRBJ2-3 and V is TRBV3-1; TRBD2 aligns across 13 bases. The length of the CDR3 is 18 residues. The trim removed 2 bases at V and 4 bases at J, leaving 9 bases unmatched. From germline, CDR1 is LGHDT and CDR2 YNNKEL (reference sequence). CDR3 sequence reads: CASSQLPGTSGAADTQYF. The CDR3 DNA reads as TGTGCCAGCAGCCAACTCCCTGGGACTAGCGGGGCGGCAGATACGCAGTATTTT.

This clonotype has just a few counts. The rearrangement joins TRBV12-3 or TRBV12-4 to TRBJ1-1; D gene ambiguous. The ends were cut back, 3 bases at V and 3 bases at J, with 8 bases in the middle. The CDR3 totals 13 residues. The CDR3 nucleotides are TGTGCCAGCAGTTTCCGGGTCGACACTGAAGCTTTCTTT. Translating it yields CASSFRVDTEAFF.

This clonotype was detected a few times. The J gene is TRBJ2-4, the V gene TRBV4-3, with 9 bases fitting TRBD2. Germline trimming cut 5 bases from V and 5 bases from J; bases unmatched to any gene: 13. The CDR3 contains 17 residues. Per germline, CDR1 LGHNA and CDR2 YSLEER. This CDR3 reads CASSAMSSTSGENIQYF. DNA for the CDR3: TGCGCCAGCAGCGCCATGTCCTCGACTAGCGGAGAAAACATTCAGTACTTC.